The 8 T cell receptor beta chains below were found in one sample sequenced in a study of T cell responses to AZD1222 COVID-19 vaccine. TCRdb's copy holds only in-frame clones and misses some; the assay was immunoSEQ multiplex PCR. This table has approximately 97,000 clones, around 93% appearing once. The source was peripheral blood, collected on day 0 of AZD1222 vaccination. The receptors were sampled from an adult in good health.

This rearrangement joins TRBV6-4 to TRBJ2-5, with D perhaps TRBD1 (5 bases). CDR1 is MRHNA, CDR2 SNTAGT, per germline. V was trimmed by 7 bases and J by 5 bases, leaving 14 bases between them. This CDR3 region has 13 residues. This CDR3 is CASTRQYRETQYF. For the CDR3, the DNA is TGTGCCAGCACCCGACAGTACCGGGAGACCCAGTACTTC.

The V gene is TRBV19, the J gene TRBJ1-4; 9 positions agree with TRBD1. V dropped 9 bases and J dropped 8; count of bases not matched to a gene: 4. This CDR3 region has 12 residues. Germline V gene lookup returns CDR1 LNHDA and CDR2 SQIVND (reference sequence). In DNA form, the CDR3 reads TGTGCCAGCGGGACAGGGTTGGAAAAACTGTTTTTT. It encodes CASGTGLEKLFF.

J is TRBJ1-6 and V is TRBV5-4; TRBD1 aligns across 10 bases. This CDR3 contains 17 residues. Germline V gives CDR1 SGHNT, CDR2 YYREEE (reference sequence). Trimming removed 2 bases from V and 3 bases from J; junction bases left unmatched: 5. The CDR3 DNA sequence: TGTGCCAGCAGCTTTACCCGGGACAGGGGCTATAATTCACCCCTCCACTTT. This codes for CASSFTRDRGYNSPLHF.

The CDR3 sequence is CASSYGRQGEEKLFF. The CDR3 coding sequence is TGTGCCAGCAGTTACGGGCGACAGGGAGAGGAAAAACTGTTTTTT. This chain joins TRBV6-5 and TRBJ1-4; TRBD1 matches 7 bases. CDR3 length equals 15 residues. The J segment lost 8 bases and the V segment lost 2 bases, leaving 8 bases of the junction unmatched. Germline V gene lookup returns CDR1 MNHEY and CDR2 SVGAGI.

The chain combines TRBV7-2 with TRBJ2-1; D may be TRBD2 (6 bases). V was clipped by 1 base and J by 4 bases, with 8 bases between them. This CDR3 comprises 14 residues. CDR1 and CDR2 from the germline V gene are SGHTA and FQGNSA. CDR3 in DNA: TGTGCCAGCAGCTTAGTCGGGAGTTACAATGAGCAGTTCTTC. Amino acids: CASSLVGSYNEQFF.

The V gene is TRBV4-2, the J gene TRBJ2-7, with 8 bases aligning to TRBD1. Germline CDR1 LGHNA, CDR2 YNFKEQ. V gave up 3 bases and J gave up 2 bases; unmatched junction bases: 6. CDR3 length: 15 amino acids. CDR3 DNA: TGTGCCAGCAGCCACCCGACAGGGGTCACCTACGAGCAGTACTTC. This codes for CASSHPTGVTYEQYF.

V is TRBV11-1 and J is TRBJ1-2, with D maybe TRBD1 (6 bases). CDR1 is SGHAT and CDR2 is FQDESV in the germline V gene (reference sequence). With 5 bases removed from V and 4 bases from J, the gap between germline ends came to 17 bases. This CDR3 comprises 15 residues. CDR3 sequence: CASSPRQAFGYGYTF. In DNA, the CDR3 is TGTGCCAGCAGCCCCCGACAGGCCTTCGGCTATGGCTACACCTTC. Variable domain in full (rest from reference TRBV11-1 and TRBJ1-2): EAEVAQSPRYKITEKSQAVAFWCDPISGHATLYWYRQILGQGPELLVQFQDESVVDDSQLPKDRFSAERLKGVDSTLKIQPAELGDSAMYLCASSPRQAFGYGYTFGSGTRLTVV.

The rearrangement links TRBV10-2 to TRBJ1-1; D is uncertain. CDR3 size: 13 residues. Trimming stripped 2 bases from V and 5 bases from J, with 9 bases between. Germline CDR1 is WSHSY and CDR2 is SAAADI. The CDR3 coding sequence is TGCGCCAGCAGTGAGCTAGGGCGAACTGAAGCTTTCTTT. It specifies CASSELGRTEAFF.